The rows below give T cell receptor beta chains drawn from one sample of a study of cytomegalovirus exposure and HLA in healthy donors. Sequenced by immunoSEQ multiplex PCR; TCRdb stores in-frame clones only, minus some. This sample has approximately 150,000 clones, with 80% found just once. The sample comprised PBMCs. Source of these receptors: a woman between 25 and 40 years old in good health and CMV-seronegative. Both conserved end residues are part of each CDR3. Fields, in order: V gene, CDR3 length, J gene, D gene, clone size, CDR3 protein, CDR3 DNA. The D gene is left open where the match is weak. The size entry is marked missing in some rows and otherwise reads once, few, many or a size class.

>TRBV7-8|15|TRBJ1-1|TRBD1|NA
CASRPTRTGDTEAFF
TGTGCCAGCAGACCGACCCGGACAGGGGACACTGAAGCTTTCTTT
>TRBV19|12|TRBJ1-4|NA|NA
CASSTRLEKLFF
TGTGCCAGTAGTACCCGTCTAGAAAAACTGTTTTTT
>TRBV7-2|18|TRBJ1-4|NA|NA
CASSTTVPMGGTNEKLFF
TGTGCCAGCAGCACGACTGTTCCGATGGGGGGAACTAATGAAAAACTGTTTTTT
>TRBV21-1|19|TRBJ2-7|NA|NA
CASHRKQRGQRCIHYEQYF
TGTGCCAGCCATCGAAAGCAAAGGGGACAGCGATGTATACACTACGAGCAGTACTTC
>TRBV7-8|15|TRBJ2-3|TRBD2|NA
CASSLVGGYTDTQYF
TGTGCCAGCAGCTTAGTGGGGGGGTACACAGATACGCAGTATTTT
>TRBV29-1|14|TRBJ2-1|NA|NA
CSVLDSRSYNEQFF
TGCAGCGTTCTGGACAGCCGCTCCTACAATGAGCAGTTCTTC
>TRBV5-1|15|TRBJ2-7|NA|NA
CASSLDSSPPYEQYF
TGCGCCAGCAGCTTGGACAGTTCCCCGCCATACGAGCAGTACTTC
>TRBV4-3|15|TRBJ2-5|NA|NA
CASSQDMGGQETQYF
TGCGCCAGCAGCCAAGATATGGGGGGCCAAGAGACCCAGTACTTC
>TRBV7-6|13|TRBJ2-2|NA|few
CASSFRFTGELFF
TGTGCCAGCAGCTTTCGTTTTACCGGGGAGCTGTTTTTT
>TRBV27|17|TRBJ2-2|NA|NA
CASNTLGGQTNTGELFF
TGTGCCAGCAACACCCTTGGAGGACAGACGAACACCGGGGAGCTGTTTTTT
>TRBV4-3|17|TRBJ1-1|NA|few
CASRNRGRALMNTEAFF
TGCGCCAGCAGAAATAGGGGCAGGGCCCTCATGAACACTGAAGCTTTCTTT
>TRBV6-1|15|TRBJ2-7|NA|NA
CASSPRRLTNYEQYF
TGTGCCAGCAGTCCCCGGAGGCTCACCAACTACGAGCAGTACTTC
>TRBV2|14|TRBJ1-3|NA|NA
CASNEQGSGNTIYF
TGTGCCAGCAACGAACAGGGCTCTGGAAACACCATATATTTT
>TRBV19|17|TRBJ2-3|NA|once
CASSIAPGLAIPDTQYF
TGTGCCAGTAGTATAGCCCCAGGTTTAGCGATCCCAGATACGCAGTATTTT
>TRBV11-2|14|TRBJ2-1|NA|NA
CASSLLVLSDEQFF
TGTGCCAGCAGCTTACTCGTACTTTCCGATGAGCAGTTCTTC
>TRBV5-1|13|TRBJ2-5|NA|NA
CASSLAGAETQYF
TGCGCCAGCAGCTTGGCAGGGGCCGAGACCCAGTACTTC
>TRBV28|16|TRBJ1-5|TRBD1|NA
CAAFEGRGRGNQPQHF
TGTGCCGCCTTTGAGGGTAGGGGGCGGGGCAATCAGCCCCAGCATTTT
>TRBV12-5|13|TRBJ1-1|TRBD1|few
CASGLDRGTEAFF
TGTGCTAGTGGCCTCGACAGGGGCACTGAAGCTTTCTTT
>TRBV7-3|18|TRBJ2-2|TRBD2|NA
CASSLGTSGGSDTGELFF
TGTGCCAGCAGCTTAGGCACTAGCGGGGGTTCGGACACCGGGGAGCTGTTTTTT
>TRBV13|16|TRBJ2-7|TRBD2|few
CASSPRLAVSSYEQYF
TGTGCCAGCAGTCCCCGACTAGCGGTAAGCTCCTACGAGCAGTACTTC
>TRBV5-1|14|TRBJ1-5|NA|NA
CASSLLGGSQPQHF
TGCGCCAGCAGCTTGTTGGGGGGGAGTCAGCCCCAGCATTTT
>TRBV7-9|14|TRBJ2-7|NA|NA
CASSLAGVSYEQYF
TGTGCCAGCAGCTTGGCAGGGGTATCCTACGAGCAGTACTTC
>TRBV2|12|TRBJ2-7|TRBD1|NA
CATGTGSYEQYF
TGTGCCACGGGGACAGGGTCCTACGAGCAGTACTTC
>TRBV5-6|17|TRBJ2-5|TRBD2|NA
CASSAEGRLAVGETQYF
TGTGCCAGCAGCGCAGAGGGGCGACTAGCGGTTGGAGAGACCCAGTACTTC
>TRBV6-4|14|TRBJ2-5|NA|NA
CASRARRGQETQYF
TGTGCCAGCAGGGCCAGACGGGGGCAAGAGACCCAGTACTTC
>TRBV10-1|19|TRBJ2-7|TRBD1|NA
CASSPFRRQGAFFSYEQYF
TGCGCCAGCAGTCCCTTTCGGAGGCAGGGGGCTTTCTTCTCCTACGAGCAGTACTTC
>TRBV5-1|14|TRBJ1-3|NA|NA
CASREGQDGNTIYF
TGCGCCAGCAGGGAGGGGCAGGATGGAAACACCATATATTTT
>TRBV28|16|TRBJ1-1|TRBD1|NA
CASSGGLGQGGTEAFF
TGTGCCAGCAGTGGTGGGTTGGGACAGGGGGGAACTGAAGCTTTCTTT
>TRBV27|14|TRBJ1-2|TRBD1|NA
CASSPGTGGQGYTF
TGTGCCAGCAGTCCAGGGACAGGGGGCCAGGGCTACACCTTC
>TRBV5-1|15|TRBJ1-5|TRBD1|NA
CASSLAGQQNQPQHF
TGCGCCAGCAGCCTCGCGGGACAGCAGAATCAGCCCCAGCATTTT
>TRBV19|15|TRBJ2-3|TRBD1|NA
CASSIKGQQRGTQYF
TGTGCCAGTAGTATTAAGGGACAGCAAAGGGGTACGCAGTATTTT
>TRBV11-2|15|TRBJ1-1|NA|NA
CASSLVGTLNTEAFF
TGTGCCAGCAGCTTAGTTGGGACATTGAACACTGAAGCTTTCTTT
>TRBV18|13|TRBJ2-4|NA|NA
CASSRPPRDIQYF
TGTGCCAGCTCACGACCCCCCAGGGACATTCAGTACTTC
>TRBV19|14|TRBJ1-2|TRBD1|NA
CASSMIGQGSGYTF
TGTGCCAGTAGTATGATTGGACAGGGAAGTGGCTACACCTTC
>TRBV6-1|14|TRBJ2-7|NA|NA
CASSEEARLYEQYF
TGTGCCAGCAGTGAAGAGGCGCGGCTTTACGAGCAGTACTTC
>TRBV9|16|TRBJ2-1|TRBD2|NA
CASSVGTSGRAGEQFF
TGTGCCAGCAGCGTCGGGACTAGCGGGAGAGCAGGTGAGCAGTTCTTC
>TRBV18|13|TRBJ2-5|NA|NA
CASSPPSLETQYF
TGTGCCAGCTCACCACCTAGCCTAGAGACCCAGTACTTC
>TRBV27|15|TRBJ2-1|NA|NA
CASSYRREAYNEQFF
TGTGCCAGCAGTTATCGGCGGGAAGCCTACAATGAGCAGTTCTTC
>TRBV5-5|13|TRBJ1-2|TRBD1|once
CASSWRDRGGYTF
TGTGCCAGCAGCTGGAGGGACAGGGGAGGCTACACCTTC
>TRBV30|13|TRBJ2-1|TRBD1|once
CAWGGTGGLKQFF
TGTGCCTGGGGGGGGACAGGGGGCTTGAAGCAGTTCTTC
>TRBV5-1|14|TRBJ1-6|NA|once
CASSLEQGISPLHF
TGCGCCAGCAGCTTGGAACAGGGAATCTCACCCCTCCACTTT
>TRBV1|15|TRBJ1-5|NA|NA
CTSSQDGQGWQPQHF
TGCACCAGCAGCCAAGACGGACAGGGCTGGCAGCCCCAGCATTTT
>TRBV4-1|17|TRBJ2-2|NA|few
CASSQGSSGTNTGELFF
TGCGCCAGCAGCCAAGGAAGTAGCGGAACGAACACCGGGGAGCTGTTTTTT
>TRBV6-5|16|TRBJ2-2|NA|once
CASSYSPTANTGELFF
TGTGCCAGCAGTTACTCACCGACAGCGAACACCGGGGAGCTGTTTTTT
>TRBV5-1|14|TRBJ1-1|NA|NA
CASSLIAAGTEAFF
TGCGCCAGCAGCTTGATTGCAGCGGGCACTGAAGCTTTCTTT
>TRBV29-1|14|TRBJ1-1|NA|NA
CSVEHSPGDTEAFF
TGCAGCGTTGAGCACAGCCCGGGGGACACTGAAGCTTTCTTT
>TRBV4-3|15|TRBJ1-6|TRBD1|once
CASSQRQGNWSPLHF
TGCGCCAGCAGCCAAAGACAGGGGAATTGGTCACCCCTCCACTTT
>TRBV19|14|TRBJ1-2|NA|few
CASTYPGGTGGYTF
TGTGCCAGTACCTACCCGGGGGGTACAGGTGGCTACACCTTC
>TRBV4-3|15|TRBJ2-7|NA|NA
CASSHLTGSRYEQYF
TGCGCCAGCAGCCATTTGACAGGTTCGCGATACGAGCAGTACTTC
>TRBV29-1|14|TRBJ2-5|NA|few
CSSRGRAGRETQYF
TGCAGCTCCCGGGGTAGGGCGGGTCGGGAGACCCAGTACTTC
>TRBV30|11|TRBJ1-1|NA|NA
CAWELNTEAFF
TGTGCCTGGGAGCTGAACACTGAAGCTTTCTTT
>TRBV28|14|TRBJ2-2|NA|NA
CATTPPPNTGELFF
TGTGCCACCACTCCACCACCGAACACCGGGGAGCTGTTTTTT
>TRBV4-3|17|TRBJ2-3|TRBD2|NA
CASSQDLSGESTDTQYF
TGCGCCAGCAGCCAAGATCTTAGCGGGGAGAGCACAGATACGCAGTATTTT
>TRBV7-8|15|TRBJ1-4|NA|NA
CASSLARGAVEKLFF
TGTGCCAGCAGCTTAGCCAGGGGCGCGGTTGAAAAACTGTTTTTT
>TRBV18|15|TRBJ2-5|NA|NA
CASSPGDMRGKTQYF
TGTGCCAGCTCACCGGGGGACATGCGGGGGAAGACCCAGTACTTC